The clone carrying this T cell receptor beta chain was seen a single time. Its target is not known. Selected positively for CCR7 and CD45RO-negative, naive CD8 cells excluded terminally differentiated effector memory CD45RA+ cells. Here immunoSEQ multiplex PCR was the method, and the copy in TCRdb shows in-frame clones only, minus some. The data hold roughly 1,800,000 clones, with less than 95% observed a single time. The V gene's germline CDR1 is SEHNR and CDR2 FQNEAQ (reference sequence). CDR3 length: 16 amino acids. V was trimmed by 1 base and J by 0 bases, leaving 13 bases between them. The sample is drawn from a study of shared clonotypes between healthy human individuals. The wider study: Researchers assigned three CD4 naive, three CD4 memory, two CD8 naive and one CD8 memory plate to each donor. Study results and limitations: The naive CD4 repertoires of a handful of donors were compared, and around 5% of clonotypes were shared.

The sequence derives from a man aged 18 to 35 in good health. This rearrangement joins TRBV7-9 to TRBJ2-7, with D perhaps matching TRBD1 (5 bases). The sequenced material came from naive CD8+ T cells sorted from blood. The DNA for the CDR3 is TGTGCCAGCAGCTTAGTAGTGGACACCAGCTCCTACGAGCAGTACTTC. Translation: CASSLVVDTSSYEQYF.